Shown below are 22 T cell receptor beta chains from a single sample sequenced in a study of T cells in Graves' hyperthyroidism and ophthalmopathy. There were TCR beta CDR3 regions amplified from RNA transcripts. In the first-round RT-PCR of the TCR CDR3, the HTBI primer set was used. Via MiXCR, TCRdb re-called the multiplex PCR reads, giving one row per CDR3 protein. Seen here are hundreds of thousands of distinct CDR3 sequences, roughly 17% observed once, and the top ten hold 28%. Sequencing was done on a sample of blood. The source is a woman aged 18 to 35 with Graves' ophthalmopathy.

The CDR3 loop is CASSPQWGTEAFF. As DNA, the CDR3 is TGTGCCAGCAGCCCTCAGTGGGGTACTGAAGCTTTCTTT. The chain employs TRBV7-3 and TRBJ1-1; D gene uncertain. The CDR3 is 13 residues long. Trimming cost V 5 bases and J 5 bases, with 12 bases left between them. Germline CDR1 and CDR2: SGHTA and FQGTGA.

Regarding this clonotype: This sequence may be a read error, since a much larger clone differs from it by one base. The CDR3 region is CASSQSGQWSGPQHF. CDR3 nucleotide sequence: TGTGCCAGCAGCCAATCGGGACAGTGGTCGGGGCCCCAGCATTTT. V and J are TRBV16 and TRBJ1-5; 7 positions match TRBD1. CDR3 size: 15 residues. Germline V gene data show CDR1 as KGHSY and CDR2 as FQNENV. V shed 0 bases, J shed 9 bases, and the junction held 8 bases outside the gene matches.

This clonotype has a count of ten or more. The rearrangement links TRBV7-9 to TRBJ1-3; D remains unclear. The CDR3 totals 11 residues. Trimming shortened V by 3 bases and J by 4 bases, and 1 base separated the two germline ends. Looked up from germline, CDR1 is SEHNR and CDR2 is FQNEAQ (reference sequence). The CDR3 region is CASSFGNTIYF. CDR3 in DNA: TGTGCCAGCAGCTTCGGAAACACCATATATTTT. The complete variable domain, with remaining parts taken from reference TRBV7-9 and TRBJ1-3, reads DTGVSQNPRHKITKRGQNVTFRCDPISEHNRLYWYRQTLGQGPEFLTYFQNEAQLEKSRLLSDRFSAERPKGSFSTLEIQRTEQGDSAMYLCASSFGNTIYFGEGSWLTVV.

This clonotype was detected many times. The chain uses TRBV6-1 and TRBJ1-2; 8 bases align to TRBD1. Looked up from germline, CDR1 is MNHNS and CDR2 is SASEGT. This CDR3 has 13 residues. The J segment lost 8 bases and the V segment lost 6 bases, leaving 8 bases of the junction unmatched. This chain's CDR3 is CASSPGGARGYTF. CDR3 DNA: TGTGCCAGCAGCCCAGGGGGCGCGAGAGGCTACACCTTC.

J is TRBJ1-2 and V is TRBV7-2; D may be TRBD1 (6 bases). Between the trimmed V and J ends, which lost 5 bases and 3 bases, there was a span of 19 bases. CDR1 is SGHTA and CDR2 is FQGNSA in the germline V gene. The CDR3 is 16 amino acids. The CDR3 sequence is CASSPSGAGGHYGYTF. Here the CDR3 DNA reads TGTGCCAGCAGCCCCTCGGGGGCGGGGGGGCACTATGGCTACACCTTC.

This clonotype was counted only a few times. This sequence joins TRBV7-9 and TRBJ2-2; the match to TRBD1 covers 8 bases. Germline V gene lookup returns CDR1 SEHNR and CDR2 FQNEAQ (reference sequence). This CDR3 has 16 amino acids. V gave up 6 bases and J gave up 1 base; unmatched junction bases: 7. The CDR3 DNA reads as TGTGCCAGCAGGACCGACAGGGGTTGGAACACCGGGGAGCTGTTTTTT. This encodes CASRTDRGWNTGELFF.

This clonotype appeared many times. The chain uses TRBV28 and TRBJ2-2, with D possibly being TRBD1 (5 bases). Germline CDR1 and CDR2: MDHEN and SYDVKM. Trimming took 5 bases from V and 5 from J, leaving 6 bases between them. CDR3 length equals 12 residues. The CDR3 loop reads CASSRGTGELFF. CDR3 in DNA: TGTGCCAGCAGTAGGGGTACCGGGGAGCTGTTTTTT.

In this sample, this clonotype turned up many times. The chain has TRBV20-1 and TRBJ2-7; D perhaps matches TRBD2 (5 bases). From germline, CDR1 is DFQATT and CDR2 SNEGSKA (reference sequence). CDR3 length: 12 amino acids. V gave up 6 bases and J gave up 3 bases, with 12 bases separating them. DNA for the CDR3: TGCAGTGCCCTTGGGAGCAACTACGAGCAGTACTTC. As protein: CSALGSNYEQYF.

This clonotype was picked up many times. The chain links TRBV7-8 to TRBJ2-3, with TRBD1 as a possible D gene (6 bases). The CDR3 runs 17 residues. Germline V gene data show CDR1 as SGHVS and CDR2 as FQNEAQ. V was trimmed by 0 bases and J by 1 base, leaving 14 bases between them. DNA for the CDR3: TGTGCCAGCAGCTTAGCGCGGACAGTTCGCGGCACAGATACGCAGTATTTT. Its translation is CASSLARTVRGTDTQYF. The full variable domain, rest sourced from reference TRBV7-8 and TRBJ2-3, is GAGVSQSPRYKVAKRGQDVALRCDPISGHVSLFWYQQALGQGPEFLTYFQNEAQLDKSGLPSDRFFAERPEGSVSTLKIQRTQQEDSAVYLCASSLARTVRGTDTQYFGPGTRLTVL.

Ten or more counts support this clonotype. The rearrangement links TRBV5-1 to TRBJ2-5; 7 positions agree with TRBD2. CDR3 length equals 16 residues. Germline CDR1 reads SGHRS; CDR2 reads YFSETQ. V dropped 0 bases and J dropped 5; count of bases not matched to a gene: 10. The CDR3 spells CASSLGRSFSGETQYF. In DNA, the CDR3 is TGCGCCAGCAGCTTGGGACGGTCGTTTAGCGGGGAGACCCAGTACTTC.

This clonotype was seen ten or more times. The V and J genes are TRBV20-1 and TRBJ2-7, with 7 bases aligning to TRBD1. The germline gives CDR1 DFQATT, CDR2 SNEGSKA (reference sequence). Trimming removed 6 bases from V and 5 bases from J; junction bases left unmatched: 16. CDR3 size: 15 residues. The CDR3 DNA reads TGCAGTGCCACCCCCGCCCGGGACAGCCTAAACGAGCAGTACTTC. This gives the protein CSATPARDSLNEQYF.

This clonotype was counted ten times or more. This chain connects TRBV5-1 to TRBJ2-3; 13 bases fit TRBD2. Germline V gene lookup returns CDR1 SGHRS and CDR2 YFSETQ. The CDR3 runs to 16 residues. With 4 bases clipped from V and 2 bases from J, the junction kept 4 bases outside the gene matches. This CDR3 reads CASSGGLAGITDTQYF. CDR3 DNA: TGCGCCAGCAGCGGGGGACTAGCGGGGATCACAGATACGCAGTATTTT.

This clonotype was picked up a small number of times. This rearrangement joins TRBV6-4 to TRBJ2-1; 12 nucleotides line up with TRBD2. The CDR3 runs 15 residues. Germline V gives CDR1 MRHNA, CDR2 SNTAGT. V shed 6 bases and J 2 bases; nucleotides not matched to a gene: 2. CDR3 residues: CASSRTSGAYNEQFF. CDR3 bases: TGTGCCAGCAGCCGGACTAGCGGGGCCTACAATGAGCAGTTCTTC.

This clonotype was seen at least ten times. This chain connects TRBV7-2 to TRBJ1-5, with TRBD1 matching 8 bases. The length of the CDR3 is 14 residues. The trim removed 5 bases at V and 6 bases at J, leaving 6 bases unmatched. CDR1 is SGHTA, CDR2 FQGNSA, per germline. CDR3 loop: CASSQDRGSQPQHF. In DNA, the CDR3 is TGTGCCAGCAGCCAAGACAGGGGAAGTCAGCCCCAGCATTTT. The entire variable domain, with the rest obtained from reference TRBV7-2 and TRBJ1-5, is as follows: GAGVSQSPSNKVTEKGKDVELRCDPISGHTALYWYRQSLGQGLEFLIYFQGNSAPDKSGLPSDRFSAERTGGSVSTLTIQRTQQEDSAVYLCASSQDRGSQPQHFGDGTRLSIL.

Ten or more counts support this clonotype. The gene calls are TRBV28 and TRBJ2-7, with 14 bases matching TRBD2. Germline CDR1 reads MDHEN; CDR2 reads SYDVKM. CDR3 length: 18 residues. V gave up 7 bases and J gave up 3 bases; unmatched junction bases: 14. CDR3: CASNPTVRTSGGRYEQYF. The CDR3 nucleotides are TGTGCCAGCAACCCAACGGTGAGGACTAGCGGGGGGCGCTACGAGCAGTACTTC.

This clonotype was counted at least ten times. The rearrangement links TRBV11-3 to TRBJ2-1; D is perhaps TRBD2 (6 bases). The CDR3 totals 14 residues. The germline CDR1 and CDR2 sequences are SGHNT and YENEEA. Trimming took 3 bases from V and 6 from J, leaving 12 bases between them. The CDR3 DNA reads TGTGCCAGCAGCTTCACGGGGAGGTTCAATGAGCAGTTCTTC. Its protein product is CASSFTGRFNEQFF.

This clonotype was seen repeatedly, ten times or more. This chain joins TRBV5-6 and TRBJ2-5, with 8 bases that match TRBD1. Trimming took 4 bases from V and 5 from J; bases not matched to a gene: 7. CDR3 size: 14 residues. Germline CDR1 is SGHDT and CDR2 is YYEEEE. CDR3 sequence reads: CASSARGRSETQYF. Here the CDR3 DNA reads TGTGCCAGCAGCGCCAGGGGGCGTAGCGAGACCCAGTACTTC.

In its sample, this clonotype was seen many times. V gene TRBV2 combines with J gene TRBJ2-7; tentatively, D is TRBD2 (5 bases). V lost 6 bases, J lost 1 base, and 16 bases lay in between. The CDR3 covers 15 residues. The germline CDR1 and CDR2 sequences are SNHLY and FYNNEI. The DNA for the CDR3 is TGTGCCAGCAGAGACCACCCCGGGGTTTCCTACGAGCAGTACTTC. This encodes CASRDHPGVSYEQYF.

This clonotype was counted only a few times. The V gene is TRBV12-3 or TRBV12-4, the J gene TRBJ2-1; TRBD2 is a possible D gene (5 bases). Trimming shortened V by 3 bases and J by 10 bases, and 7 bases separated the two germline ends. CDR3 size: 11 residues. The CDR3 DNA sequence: TGTGCCAGCAGTTTCGGGAAGGAGCAGTTCTTC. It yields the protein CASSFGKEQFF.

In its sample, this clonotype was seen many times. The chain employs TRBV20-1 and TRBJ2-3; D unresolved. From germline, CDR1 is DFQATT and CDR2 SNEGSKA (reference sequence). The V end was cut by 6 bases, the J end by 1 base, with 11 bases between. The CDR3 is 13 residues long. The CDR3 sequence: CSARELGTDTQYF. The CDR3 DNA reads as TGCAGTGCACGAGAGTTAGGCACAGATACGCAGTATTTT.

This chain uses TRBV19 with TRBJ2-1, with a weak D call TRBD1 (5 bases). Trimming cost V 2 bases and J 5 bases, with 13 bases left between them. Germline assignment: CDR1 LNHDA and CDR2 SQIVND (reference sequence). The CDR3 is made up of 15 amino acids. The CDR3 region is CASSIRQNLNNEQFF. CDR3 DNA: TGTGCCAGTAGTATAAGACAGAACCTAAACAATGAGCAGTTCTTC. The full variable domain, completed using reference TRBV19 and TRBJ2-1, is DGGITQSPKYLFRKEGQNVTLSCEQNLNHDAMYWYRQDPGQGLRLIYYSQIVNDFQKGDIAEGYSVSREKKESFPLTVTSAQKNPTAFYLCASSIRQNLNNEQFFGPGTRLTVL.

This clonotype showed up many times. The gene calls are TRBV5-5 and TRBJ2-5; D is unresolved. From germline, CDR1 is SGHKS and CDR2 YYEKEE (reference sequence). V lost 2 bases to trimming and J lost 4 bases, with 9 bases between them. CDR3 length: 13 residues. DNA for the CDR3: TGTGCCAGCAGCTTTTCTCTCGGAGAGACCCAGTACTTC. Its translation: CASSFSLGETQYF.